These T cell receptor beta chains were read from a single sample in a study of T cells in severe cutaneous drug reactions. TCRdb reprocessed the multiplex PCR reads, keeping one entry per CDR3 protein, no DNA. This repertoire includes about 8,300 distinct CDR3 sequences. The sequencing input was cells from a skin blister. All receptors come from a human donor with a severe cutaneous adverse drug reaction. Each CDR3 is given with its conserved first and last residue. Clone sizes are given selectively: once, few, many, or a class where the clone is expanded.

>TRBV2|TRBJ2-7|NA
CASSAGTGPAGQYF
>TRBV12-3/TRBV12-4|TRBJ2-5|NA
CASSLFNLQETQYF
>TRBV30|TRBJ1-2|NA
CAWLGTGVIGYTF
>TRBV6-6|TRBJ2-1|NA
CASSQAYNEQFF
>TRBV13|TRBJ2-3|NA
CASSLDRDTQYF
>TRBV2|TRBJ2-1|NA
CASSEGFATSYNEQFF
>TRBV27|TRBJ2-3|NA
CASSSNLLNTQYF
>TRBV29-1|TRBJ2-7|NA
CSVLSSQMGSYEQYF
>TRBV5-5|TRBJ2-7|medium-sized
CASSLVPRDSYEQYF
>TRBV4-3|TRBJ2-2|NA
CASSGGSSLAARRELFF
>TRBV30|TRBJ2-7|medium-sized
CAWFGGLAETYEQYF
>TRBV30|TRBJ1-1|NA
CAWSVRGGSEAFF
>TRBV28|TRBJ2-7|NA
CASSLHGSGEQYF
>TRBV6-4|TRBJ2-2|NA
CASSDRDSSGELFF
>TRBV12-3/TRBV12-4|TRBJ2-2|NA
CASSSGLHNTGELFF
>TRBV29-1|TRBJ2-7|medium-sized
CSVVGNSYEQYF
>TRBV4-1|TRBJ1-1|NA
CASSQDPGENTEAFF